The present T cell receptor beta chain was sequenced within a study of Ad26.COV2.S vaccination and SARS-CoV-2 variants (dated by TCRdb to about 2021). Broadly, across the study: Donors in the vaccine arm were drawn from COV1001, a phase I-IIa trial of Ad26.COV2.S in healthy adults that was multicentre, randomized, double-blind and placebo-controlled. Ad26.COV2.S was administered intramuscularly at 5 x 10^10 or 1 x 10^11 viral particles, either as a single shot or as two shots given 56 days apart. TCRbeta repertoire sequencing was used to assess the specificity and breadth of SARS-CoV-2-reactive T cell receptors after Ad26.COV2.S vaccination. The TCR-sequenced set comprised approximately 30 samples: around 20 Ad26.COV2.S vaccine recipients, 5 placebo recipients and 8 SARS-CoV-2 convalescent individuals. Trial participants were randomized into five groups of five: low-dose or high-dose Ad26.COV2.S given once or twice, or placebo on both occasions. Investigators remained blinded to trial group allocation during experiments and outcome assessment.

The immunoSEQ Assay was used to sequence TCRbeta CDR3 regions. After extraction, genomic DNA underwent amplification by bias-controlled multiplex PCR, followed by high-throughput sequencing. Per the authors' processing: To quantify the absolute abundance of every unique TCRbeta CDR3 region, sequences were collapsed and filtered. T cell fraction was estimated by normalizing TCRbeta template counts to usable DNA, with usable DNA measured through amplification of reference genes found in all nucleated cells. Repertoire TCRs were annotated as SARS-CoV-2-specific by exact matching of V gene, CDR3 amino acid sequence and J gene to a known reactive TCR set. MIRA supplied the reference SARS-CoV-2 TCR set, which was filtered for enrichment in COVID-19-positive ImmuneCODE repertoires so that public or cross-reactive TCRs were removed. Drawing on the MIRA antigens, annotated TCRs were analysed further at the level of specific ORF or position within ORF. Depth was the summed frequency of annotated unique rearrangements, while breadth was defined as annotated unique rearrangements over total unique productive rearrangements. Two-sided Wilcoxon rank-sum tests were applied when comparing TCR breadth between groups. Entries here come from immuneACCESS through TCRdb and include only in-frame sequences with V and J called. Some clones fail to appear in such tables; in the studies checked, an unresolved V gene covers under half of the shortfall, and the cause of the remainder is unknown. Clonal size and the V and J genes are those of that table, whereas D and trimming came from the DNA. The sample yields around 300,000 clones; 88% were counted once. The top ten clonotypes cover 5.5% to 7% of the sample.

About this clone itself: No cognate antigen has been identified for it. Base-call qualities are not available, and no considerably larger clone is one nucleotide away.

In the paper's terms, the treatment or condition label means: 15 to 20 received Ad26.COV2.S at low or high dose, single or two shots; 5 received placebo; per-sample allocation not given. Repertoires of vaccine and placebo recipients were sequenced from samples collected on day 63 after the first injection. In Cohort 1b, roughly 25 adults aged 18-55 years were enrolled at a single site in Boston, USA, between 29 July and 7 August 2020. Ad26.COV2.S consisted of a replication-incompetent adenovirus type 26 vector by which a prefusion-stabilized SARS-CoV-2 spike protein from the original Wuhan strain was expressed. The junction carries 15 bases between V and J, which are trimmed by 4 bases and 2 bases respectively. The CDR3 measures 15 amino acids from cysteine to phenylalanine. The only DNA kept is the CDR3, 45 bases in frame from the first base. According to the germline V gene, CDR1 reads LGHNA and CDR2 reads YNFKEQ.

Study-level results and caveats: Comparing responses between vaccine doses or regimens was not something the study was powered to do. Substantial breadth of spike-specific CD8+ and CD4+ T cell responses was reported after vaccination. Ad26.COV2.S recipients had higher spike-specific TCR breadth than placebo recipients (P = 0.0014). Comparable non-spike TCR breadth was observed between vaccine and placebo recipients, consistent with only spike being contained in the vaccine. The authors noted that the TCR breadth and depth analyses may have underestimated total T cell responses.

The receptor comes from a person between 18 and 59 years old who received the Ad26.COV2.S COVID-19 vaccine or a placebo. The chain employs TRBV4-2 and TRBJ2-7; the D match is possibly TRBD1 or TRBD2, with 5 bases aligned in each. The source material was peripheral blood, sampled in a trial of Ad26.COV2.S vaccine versus placebo. The CDR3 here reads CASSRRDQEAYEQYF. The nucleotide sequence reads TGTGCCAGCAGCCGCCGGGACCAGGAAGCCTACGAGCAGTACTTC.